Here is one TCR beta chain with its context. Its antigen is not identified. The source of the sample is a study of CXCR3-negative and CXCR3-positive naive CD8 T cells. All TRB cDNA libraries came from 5' RACE performed with UMI labels. TCRdb reprocessed the 5' RACE reads; each CDR3 protein has one entry and no DNA is given. The sample table includes about 40,000 distinct CDR3 sequences. The CDR3 runs 13 residues. Germline V gene lookup returns CDR1 ENHRY and CDR2 SYGVKD. Study-level points and caveats: Expression of CXCR3 was partially reduced after cryopreservation, and fresh PBMCs were used in most assays. Researchers reported similar TRBV-TRBJ usage in naive CXCR3-negative and CXCR3-positive cells, though memory differed. In both naive subsets diversity was comparably high, whereas memory CD8+ cells showed much lower diversity.

The clonotype originates from a human donor in good health. Some clones in this sample may be carry-over from other donors' samples. The sequencing input was naive CXCR3- CD8+ T cells from blood. Noted subset: CD45RO-CCR7+CD27+CD95- naive CD8+ T cells lacking CXCR3 (TNR3-). The chain combines TRBV10-3 with TRBJ2-3. This CDR3 reads CAISEVSADTQYF.